The entry below gives a single T cell receptor (beta chain) sequence along with its context. Its specificity is not known. This sample was taken from a study of vaccination effects on CD4 cells after COVID-19. Study-wide findings and caveats: There was marked clonal contraction among infection- and vaccine-induced clones late after vaccination.

The CDR3 loop spans 16 amino acids. Germline loops: CDR1 MDHEN, CDR2 SYDVKM. V lost 4 bases, J lost 0 bases, and 6 bases stayed unmatched. Under the ViraFEST assay, PBMC were stimulated with viral peptide pools so that antigen-specific CD4+ T cells expanded. Sequencing was performed afterwards. Investigators separated out CD4+ T cells once 10 days of culture had passed. In the vaccine recipients, nucleocapsid antibodies were negative and there was no prior SARS-CoV-2 infection. Using immunoSEQ multiplex PCR, the repertoire was profiled, and TCRdb retains in-frame clones only, with some absent. The data show 45,000 to 65,000 clones, with around 75% seen just once and 2% to 3% held by the top ten.

The sequencing here drew on CD4+ T cells from PBMCs cultured with HCoV-229E spike peptides, taken before COVID-19 vaccination. The gene calls are TRBV28 and TRBJ1-5; 7 nucleotides align to TRBD1. The sequence came from a human donor who received a COVID-19 vaccine. CDR3 loop: CASSSWDSYSNQPQHF. CDR3 in DNA: TGTGCCAGCAGTTCCTGGGACAGTTATAGCAATCAGCCCCAGCATTTT.